This T cell receptor (beta chain) was captured by sequencing in a study of T cells after yellow fever vaccination. In its sample, this clonotype was seen a few times. The target antigen is unknown. Study-wide results and caveats: A minor fraction of clonotypes spanned both CD4 and CD8 compartments.

Making TCR cDNA involved 5'RACE template switching, which added UMIs and a universal primer site. Using its own MiXCR run on the 5' RACE reads, TCRdb lists one record per CDR3 protein. The sample includes 250,000 to 400,000 distinct CDR3 sequences, 4.1% seen only once; the top ten take around 25%. Germline-derived CDR1 and CDR2 are GTSNPN and SVGIG (reference sequence). V lost 6 bases and J 0 bases, leaving 13 bases between the germline ends. This CDR3 contains 14 residues. This specimen consisted of PBMCs, obtained 5 days after the yellow fever booster vaccination. This rearrangement joins TRBV30 to TRBJ2-3; TRBD1 might be the D (5 bases). This TCR was recovered from a man between 18 and 35 years old who received the YFV17D yellow fever vaccine. The CDR3 is CACVQGWSTDTQYF. The CDR3 DNA is TGTGCCTGTGTGCAGGGTTGGAGCACAGATACGCAGTATTTT.